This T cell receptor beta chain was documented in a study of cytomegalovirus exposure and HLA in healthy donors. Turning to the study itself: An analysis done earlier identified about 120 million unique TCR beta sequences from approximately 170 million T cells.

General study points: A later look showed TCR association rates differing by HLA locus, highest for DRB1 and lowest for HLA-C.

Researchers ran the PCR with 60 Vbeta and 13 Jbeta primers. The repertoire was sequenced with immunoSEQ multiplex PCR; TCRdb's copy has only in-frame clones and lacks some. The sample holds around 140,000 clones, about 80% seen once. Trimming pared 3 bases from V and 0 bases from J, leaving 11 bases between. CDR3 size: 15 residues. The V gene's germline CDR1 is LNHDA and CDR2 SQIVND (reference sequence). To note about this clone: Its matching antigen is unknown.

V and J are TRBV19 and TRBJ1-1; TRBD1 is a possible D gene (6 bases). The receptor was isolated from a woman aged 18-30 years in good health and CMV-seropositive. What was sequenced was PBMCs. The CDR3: CASSMGGPLNTEAFF. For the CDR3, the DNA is TGTGCCAGTAGTATGGGGGGGCCACTGAACACTGAAGCTTTCTTT. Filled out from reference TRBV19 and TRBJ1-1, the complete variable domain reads DGGITQSPKYLFRKEGQNVTLSCEQNLNHDAMYWYRQDPGQGLRLIYYSQIVNDFQKGDIAEGYSVSREKKESFPLTVTSAQKNPTAFYLCASSMGGPLNTEAFFGQGTRLTVV.